These 7 T cell receptor beta chains were all obtained from the same sample, sequenced in a study of T-cell reconstitution after alpha-beta-depleted transplantation in children. Unique molecular identifiers were used in preparing the TCRbeta library. A single record per CDR3 protein comes from TCRdb applying MiXCR to the PCR reads. The data contain under 850,000 distinct CDR3 sequences, roughly 13% of them singletons. The sequences come from PBMCs, collected before TCRalphabeta/CD19-depleted stem cell transplant. Receptor source: a girl aged 2 to 10 with congenital amegakaryocytic thrombocytopenia, due to receive a stem cell transplant.

This clonotype was seen at least ten times. J is TRBJ2-1 and V is TRBV11-3, with TRBD1 identical over 9 bases. The CDR3 covers 17 residues. V lost 5 bases and J lost 4; bases outside the gene matches: 12. Germline values: CDR1 SGHNT, CDR2 YENEEA. The CDR3 here is CASSPHDDRGGYNEQFF. DNA of the CDR3: TGTGCCAGCAGCCCCCACGACGACAGGGGGGGATACAATGAGCAGTTCTTC.

This clonotype has a handful of counts. This rearrangement joins TRBV20-1 to TRBJ2-2, with TRBD1 matching over 11 bases. Germline V lookup: CDR1 DFQATT, CDR2 SNEGSKA (reference sequence). V shed 5 bases and J 7 bases; nucleotides not matched to a gene: 6. The CDR3 has 14 amino acids. The CDR3 coding sequence is TGCAGTGCTTCCGGACAGGGGGCAATCGGGGAGCTGTTTTTT. This codes for CSASGQGAIGELFF.

This chain links TRBV7-8 with TRBJ1-3; D call uncertain. With 2 bases removed from V and 4 bases from J, the gap between germline ends came to 6 bases. Per the germline V gene, CDR1 is SGHVS and CDR2 is FQNEAQ. CDR3 length equals 13 residues. CDR3 sequence (DNA): TGTGCCAGCAGCTTAAACCCGGGAAACACCATATATTTT. Translation gives CASSLNPGNTIYF.

This clonotype was seen ten or more times. The gene calls are TRBV5-1 and TRBJ2-7; tentative D call: TRBD2 (5 bases). The CDR3 is 14 amino acids. Germline-derived CDR1 and CDR2 are SGHRS and YFSETQ. Trimming left V 0 bases short and J 3 bases short, with 10 bases between. The DNA of the CDR3 is TGCGCCAGCAGCTTGGGCATCGGGAACTACGAGCAGTACTTC. Protein sequence: CASSLGIGNYEQYF. The whole variable domain, remainder taken from reference TRBV5-1 and TRBJ2-7, is KAGVTQTPRYLIKTRGQQVTLSCSPISGHRSVSWYQQTPGQGLQFLFEYFSETQRNKGNFPGRFSGRQFSNSRSEMNVSTLELGDSALYLCASSLGIGNYEQYFGPGTRLTVT.

With regard to this clonotype: Relative to the germline gene, one junction end is altered; a read error may explain this. The chain links TRBV20-1 to TRBJ2-1; a weak D match, TRBD2 (6 bases). From germline, CDR1 is DFQATT and CDR2 SNEGSKA (reference sequence). This CDR3 contains 17 residues. The CDR3 region is CSARVPTPILADNEQLF. The CDR3 DNA follows: TGCAGTGCTAGAGTCCCAACCCCAATATTAGCGGACAATGAGCAGCTCTTC.

This clonotype was recorded many times. This chain joins TRBV20-1 and TRBJ2-7; 8 bases align to TRBD2. J was trimmed by 0 bases and V by 5 bases; bases with no gene match: 9. Germline loops: CDR1 DFQATT, CDR2 SNEGSKA (reference sequence). The CDR3 contains 15 residues. CDR3 region: CSAFSSGSVSYEQYF. CDR3 DNA sequence: TGCAGTGCTTTTTCGAGCGGGAGTGTCTCCTACGAGCAGTACTTC.

This clonotype was counted ten times or more. The V gene is TRBV7-2, the J gene TRBJ2-2; D gene ambiguous. The CDR3 extends over 12 amino acids. CDR1 is SGHTA and CDR2 is FQGNSA in the germline V gene. Between the trimmed V and J ends, which lost 3 bases and 6 bases, there was a span of 5 bases. This chain's CDR3 is CASSLYPGELFF. The CDR3 region has the DNA TGTGCCAGCAGCTTGTATCCCGGGGAGCTGTTTTTT. Filled out from reference TRBV7-2 and TRBJ2-2, the complete variable domain reads GAGVSQSPSNKVTEKGKDVELRCDPISGHTALYWYRQSLGQGLEFLIYFQGNSAPDKSGLPSDRFSAERTGGSVSTLTIQRTQQEDSAVYLCASSLYPGELFFGEGSRLTVL.